This TCR beta chain was captured in a study of blood T cell repertoires in COVID-19. V lost 4 bases and J lost 3; bases outside the gene matches: 12. This CDR3 spans 16 amino acids. Profiled with immunoSEQ multiplex PCR; TCRdb holds only in-frame clones, not every one. The table has 25,000 to 35,000 clones, approximately 85% seen once; the top ten hold under 9.5%. The rearrangement links TRBV5-3 to TRBJ2-7, with 8 bases fitting TRBD1. TRBV5-3 is an open reading frame, and its role is uncertain. Sequencing was carried out using peripheral blood. This sequence originates from a man older than 75 with active COVID-19. As DNA, the CDR3 is TGTGCCAGAAGCCCTATCGACAGGGGAATCAACTACGAGCAGTACTTC. This gives the protein CARSPIDRGINYEQYF.